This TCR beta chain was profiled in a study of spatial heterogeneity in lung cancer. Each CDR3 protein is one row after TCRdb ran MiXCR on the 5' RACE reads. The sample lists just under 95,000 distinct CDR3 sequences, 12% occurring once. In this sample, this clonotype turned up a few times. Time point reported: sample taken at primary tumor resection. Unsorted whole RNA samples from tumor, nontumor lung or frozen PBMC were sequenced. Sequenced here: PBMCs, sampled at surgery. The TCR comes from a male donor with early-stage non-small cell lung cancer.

The CDR3 DNA reads TGTGCCTGGAGCAGGAGAAATGAAAAACTGTTTTTT. Translated: CAWSRRNEKLFF. The chain couples TRBV30 to TRBJ1-4; D remains ambiguous. V lost 3 bases and J 5 bases, leaving 7 bases between the germline ends. This CDR3 is 12 amino acids long. CDR1 and CDR2 (germline): GTSNPN, SVGIG (reference sequence).